This TCR beta chain was sequenced in a study of PD-L1 blockade in urothelial cancer. Study-wide points: Tumor-linked clones in blood grew more by 3 weeks in durable-benefit patients.

As for this clone: Its specificity is unknown.

Germline V CDR1 and CDR2: SEHNR, FQNEAQ (reference sequence). V was clipped by 6 bases and J by 3 bases; unmatched bases: 9. The length of the CDR3 is 15 residues. PCRs each included synthetic TCR analog templates spiked in. Here immunoSEQ multiplex PCR was the method, and the copy in TCRdb shows in-frame clones only, minus some. This table holds roughly 87,000 clones, 87% found once. The sequenced sample was PBMCs, obtained around atezolizumab (anti-PD-L1) treatment. This sequence was found in a woman between 65 and 79 years old with urothelial cancer. V and J are TRBV7-9 and TRBJ2-7; 9 bases are a match to TRBD1. DNA of the CDR3: TGTGCCAGCAGACCTCGTGGGACAGGGTTCTACGAGCAGTACTTC. Protein product: CASRPRGTGFYEQYF. Full variable domain (missing parts from reference TRBV7-9 and TRBJ2-7): DTGVSQNPRHKITKRGQNVTFRCDPISEHNRLYWYRQTLGQGPEFLTYFQNEAQLEKSRLLSDRFSAERPKGSFSTLEIQRTEQGDSAMYLCASRPRGTGFYEQYFGPGTRLTVT.